Described below is a single T cell receptor (beta chain) sequence and its context. The CDR3 length is 14 residues. Trimming took 7 bases from V and 0 from J, leaving 12 bases between them. From germline, CDR1 is MNHEY and CDR2 SVGAGI. In the authors' workflow: Amplification with reference gene primers provided the estimates of nucleated cell counts. Clones were sequenced by immunoSEQ multiplex PCR, and TCRdb holds only the in-frame ones, with some missing. For V, J and clone size, that table is used; D and trimming come from the DNA. The table includes roughly 150,000 clones, roughly four fifths detected once. The data originate from a study of blood T cell repertoires in COVID-19. For the study at large: The analysed material was cDNA or gDNA that came from T cells, B-cell-depleted T cells, or PBMCs.

The gene calls are TRBV6-5 and TRBJ1-2; D gene unclear. The sequenced material came from peripheral blood. This TCR came from a woman aged 80 or over with acute or convalescent COVID-19. The CDR3 DNA reads TGTGCCAGCACCAACGGGGTAGCTAACTATGGCTACACCTTC. This translates into CASTNGVANYGYTF.